The 5 T cell receptor beta chains in this list originate from one sample, sequenced in a study of blood T cell repertoires in COVID-19. Generated by immunoSEQ multiplex PCR, the TCRdb table keeps only in-frame clones and is missing some. The sample has about 200,000 clones; more than 70% are singletons. Specimen: peripheral blood. These TCRs come from an elderly woman with active or convalescent COVID-19.

The chain uses TRBV6-5 and TRBJ1-2, with TRBD1 identical over 8 bases. CDR3 length equals 15 residues. Germline V gives CDR1 MNHEY, CDR2 SVGAGI. Trimming cost V 6 bases and J 8 bases; bases outside gene matches: 14. The CDR3 DNA is TGTGCCAGCAGACCCACGGACAGGGCGACTTCAGGCTACACCTTC. Its translation: CASRPTDRATSGYTF.

V usage is TRBV7-2 and J usage is TRBJ2-1; 14 bases line up with TRBD2. J was trimmed by 6 bases and V by 3 bases; bases with no gene match: 13. Germline CDR1 and CDR2: SGHTA and FQGNSA. The CDR3 contains 19 residues. CDR3 sequence (DNA): TGTGCCAGCAGCTTGAGGACTAGCGGGGGGATCTATGCTGGCAATGAGCAGTTCTTC. Translation: CASSLRTSGGIYAGNEQFF.

The chain employs TRBV5-6 and TRBJ2-2; D unresolved. The CDR3 has 14 amino acids. Germline V gene lookup returns CDR1 SGHDT and CDR2 YYEEEE. V was clipped by 0 bases and J by 6 bases, with 9 bases between them. CDR3 loop: CASSLALSPGELFF. The CDR3 DNA follows: TGTGCCAGCAGCTTGGCCCTTTCCCCCGGGGAGCTGTTTTTT.

In DNA form, the CDR3 reads TGTGCCAGCAGTTCGATTCGGAGGGGCTACACCTTC. Translating gives CASSSIRRGYTF. This sequence joins TRBV28 and TRBJ1-2, with D unclear. This CDR3 spans 12 amino acids. Looked up from germline, CDR1 is MDHEN and CDR2 is SYDVKM. V was clipped by 4 bases and J by 8 bases, with 11 bases between them.

This chain uses TRBV11-2 with TRBJ1-2, with D perhaps matching TRBD1 (5 bases). CDR1 is SGHAT, CDR2 FQNNGV, per germline. Trimming took 6 bases from V and 3 from J, leaving 14 bases between them. CDR3 length: 14 residues. The CDR3 reads CASRRWGGYYGYTF. The CDR3 bases are TGTGCCAGCAGGAGATGGGGCGGTTACTATGGCTACACCTTC. The whole variable domain, remainder taken from reference TRBV11-2 and TRBJ1-2, is EAGVAQSPRYKIIEKRQSVAFWCNPISGHATLYWYQQILGQGPKLLIQFQNNGVVDDSQLPKDRFSAERLKGVDSTLKIQPAKLEDSAVYLCASRRWGGYYGYTFGSGTRLTVV.